Listed below are T cell receptor beta chains from one sample, sequenced in a study of cytomegalovirus exposure and HLA in healthy donors. Sequenced by immunoSEQ multiplex PCR; TCRdb stores in-frame clones only, minus some. The table includes around 200,000 clones, approximately 80% detected once. Sequencing used PBMCs. Receptors were obtained from a woman in her 40s in good health and CMV-seronegative. The CDR3 runs from the conserved cysteine through the conserved F or W. Fields, in order: V gene, clone size, J gene, D gene, CDR3 DNA, CDR3 protein. The D gene is left open where the match is weak. Clone size is stated in some rows and not others, as once, few, many or a class when expanded.

>TRBV7-2|NA|TRBJ1-4|TRBD1
TGTGCCAGCAGCCAGATGGACAGGGCTGGACTGTTTTTT
CASSQMDRAGLFF
>TRBV4-3|few|TRBJ1-2|TRBD1
TGCGCCAGCAGCCAGGGAACAGGGGTTTGGGGCTACACCTTC
CASSQGTGVWGYTF
>TRBV10-3|NA|TRBJ1-1|NA
TGTGCCATCAGTGAATGGCTGAACACTGAAGCTTTCTTT
CAISEWLNTEAFF
>TRBV2|once|TRBJ2-2|NA
TGTGCCAGCAGTGAACTTCGAGCCGGGGAGCTGTTTTTT
CASSELRAGELFF
>TRBV14|NA|TRBJ2-1|NA
TGTGCCAGCAGCCAGACAGAAGACTACAATGAGCAGTTCTTC
CASSQTEDYNEQFF
>TRBV11-3|NA|TRBJ1-1|NA
TGTGCCAGCATGGGTCGGGATGAAGCTTTCTTT
CASMGRDEAFF
>TRBV13|NA|TRBJ1-1|NA
TGTGCCAGCAGCGCGGGCCGGTCGAGAAGCACTGAAGCTTTCTTT
CASSAGRSRSTEAFF
>TRBV14|once|TRBJ1-2|NA
TGTGCCAGCAGCCAAGTGGACAGTCTTGGGTATGGCTACACCTTC
CASSQVDSLGYGYTF
>TRBV27|NA|TRBJ2-4|NA
TGTGCCAGCAGTTTTACAGGGACAAACATTCAGTACTTC
CASSFTGTNIQYF
>TRBV5-4|few|TRBJ1-1|NA
TGTGCCAGCAGCTTGGTCGGGGAGAACACTGAAGCTTTCTTT
CASSLVGENTEAFF
>TRBV30|NA|TRBJ2-5|NA
TGTGCCTCCGCCGGGGTCCAAGAGACCCAGTACTTC
CASAGVQETQYF
>TRBV5-1|NA|TRBJ2-2|NA
TGCGCCAGCAGCTTGGGTAGGGGATGGACCGGGGAGCTGTTTTTT
CASSLGRGWTGELFF
>TRBV6-1|once|TRBJ1-2|NA
TGTGCCAGTGGACAGATCTCTAACTATGGCTACACCTTC
CASGQISNYGYTF
>TRBV14|NA|TRBJ2-7|NA
TGTGCCAGCAGCAACAGGGCCTGGGGCGAGCAGTACTTC
CASSNRAWGEQYF
>TRBV7-2|once|TRBJ1-6|NA
TGTGCCAGCAGCTTAGAGGGAGCCAATTCACCCCTCCACTTT
CASSLEGANSPLHF
>TRBV7-9|NA|TRBJ1-2|TRBD1
TGTGCCAGCAGCCCTGGGACAGGCTTAGGGAACACCTTC
CASSPGTGLGNTF
>TRBV7-3|NA|TRBJ1-2|TRBD1
TGTGCCAGCAGCACGACAGGGGGCTATGGCTACACCTTC
CASSTTGGYGYTF
>TRBV5-1|NA|TRBJ2-7|TRBD1
TGCGCCAGCAGCTTGGGCCAGGGGGTAAACGAGCAGTACTTC
CASSLGQGVNEQYF